This T cell receptor (beta chain) came from a study of blood T cell repertoires in COVID-19. Study-level information: The analysed material was cDNA or gDNA that came from T cells, B-cell-depleted T cells, or PBMCs.

From germline, CDR1 is SNHLY and CDR2 FYNNEI. V shed 5 bases, J shed 4 bases, and the junction held 5 bases outside the gene matches. The length of the CDR3 is 14 residues. Some clones are missing from TCRdb's copy, which holds only in-frame ones; the method was immunoSEQ multiplex PCR. In the table there are 120,000 to 150,000 clones, about 89% of which are singletons. The sequenced sample consisted of peripheral blood. The J gene is TRBJ2-7, the V gene TRBV2, with 10 bases identical to TRBD2. The source is a man aged 50 to 60 who had recovered from COVID-19. CDR3 loop: CASSPPSGGYEQYF. DNA for the CDR3: TGTGCCAGCAGTCCCCCTAGCGGGGGATACGAGCAGTACTTC.